This passage covers 21 T cell receptor beta chains from one sample sequenced in a study of identical twins (dated by TCRdb to 2015 to 2016). Library creation used 5' RACE. The instrument given in TCRdb is Illumina HiSeq 2000. The public reads were reprocessed in TCRdb via fastp at Q25 and MiXCR, keeping in-frame beta chains. Rows with one shared CDR3 protein collapse into an entry with the most common genes and DNA. The sample table lists roughly 630,000 distinct CDR3 sequences, 7.1% of them with a count of one. The ten top clones hold over 1.5% of the sample. The same data also went into a second study, on yellow fever vaccine responses in identical twins.

Sequencing was carried out using PBMCs. All receptors come from a woman between 18 and 30 years old in good health.

At least ten counts were recorded for this clonotype. V is TRBV4-2 and J is TRBJ2-1, with TRBD2 matching 13 bases. J was trimmed by 8 bases and V by 10 bases; bases with no gene match: 11. CDR1 LGHNA and CDR2 YNFKEQ come from the germline V gene. This CDR3 contains 15 residues. The CDR3 is CATGTSGITGHEQFF. DNA of the CDR3: TGTGCCACCGGGACTAGCGGGATTACCGGGCATGAGCAGTTCTTC.

The gene calls are TRBV28 and TRBJ2-5, with D possibly being TRBD1 (6 bases). CDR3 size: 14 residues. The germline CDR1 and CDR2 sequences are MDHEN and SYDVKM. V lost 8 bases and J 9 bases, leaving 22 bases between the germline ends. Written as DNA, the CDR3 is TGTGCCAGCCAGACTGGCAGGGGATCGGAGTCCCAGTACTTC. The encoded protein is CASQTGRGSESQYF.

The V call is TRBV12-3 or TRBV12-4, the J call TRBJ1-5, with 8 bases fitting TRBD1. The CDR3 spans 14 residues. The junction had 6 bases not matched to a gene; V was cut back by 4 bases and J by 7 bases. CDR3 region: CASSSDRAVQPQHF. In DNA, the CDR3 is TGTGCCAGCAGTTCGGACAGGGCGGTACAGCCCCAGCATTTT.

In this sample, this clonotype turned up once. The chain carries TRBV11-2 and TRBJ2-5; unclear D gene. The CDR3 sequence is 18 residues long. Germline CDR1 reads SGHAT; CDR2 reads FQNNGV. Trimming removed 5 bases from V and 5 bases from J, with 27 bases in between. DNA of the CDR3: TGTGCCAGCAGCCGACGCCCGGGCCCCCTCCCCGGGCGGGAGACCCAGTACTTC. Residues: CASSRRPGPLPGRETQYF.

This clonotype showed up just a few times. The genes are TRBV3-1 and TRBJ2-6; either TRBD1 or TRBD2 may supply D (5 bases each). This CDR3 region has 17 residues. Per germline, CDR1 LGHDT and CDR2 YNNKEL (reference sequence). V was pared by 0 bases and J by 4 bases, with 13 bases between. This CDR3 reads CASSQDLRGAGANVLTF. CDR3 DNA: TGTGCCAGCAGCCAAGATCTTCGGGGCGCGGGGGCCAACGTCCTGACTTTC.

This chain links TRBV10-3 with TRBJ2-7; possibly TRBD1 for D (6 bases). V gave up 6 bases and J gave up 6 bases, with 12 bases separating them. The germline V gene encodes CDR1 ENHRY and CDR2 SYGVKD. CDR3 length equals 12 residues. CDR3 region: CAIRAGEREQYF. The CDR3 DNA is TGTGCCATCAGAGCAGGGGAACGCGAGCAGTACTTC.

This sequence joins TRBV4-1 and TRBJ2-7; no reliable D call. Germline CDR1 and CDR2: MGHRA and YSYEKL. Trimming removed 2 bases from V and 3 bases from J, with 17 bases in between. This CDR3 spans 16 amino acids. The DNA for the CDR3 is TGCGCCAGCAGCCAACAACCGGGCCATAATGTCTACGAGCAGTACTTC. Its protein is CASSQQPGHNVYEQYF.

This clonotype was observed a handful of times. V is TRBV28 and J is TRBJ1-1; TRBD1 might be the D (6 bases). The ends were cut back, 4 bases at V and 4 bases at J, with 7 bases in the middle. From germline, CDR1 is MDHEN and CDR2 SYDVKM. This CDR3 comprises 12 residues. CDR3 in amino acids: CASSWGPTEAFF. The CDR3 DNA reads as TGTGCCAGCAGTTGGGGGCCCACTGAAGCTTTCTTT. The whole variable domain, remainder taken from reference TRBV28 and TRBJ1-1, is DVKVTQSSRYLVKRTGEKVFLECVQDMDHENMFWYRQDPGLGLRLIYFSYDVKMKEKGDIPEGYSVSREKKERFSLILESASTNQTSMYLCASSWGPTEAFFGQGTRLTVV.

This chain uses TRBV27 with TRBJ2-6; either TRBD1 or TRBD2 may supply D (6 bases each). V lost 4 bases and J 4 bases, leaving 17 bases between the germline ends. Germline V gene sequence: CDR1 MNHEY, CDR2 SMNVEV (reference sequence). The CDR3 totals 17 residues. CDR3 nucleotides: TGTGCCAGCAGTTCCGGGGCCCCGGGGGCGGGGGCCAACGTCCTGACTTTC. Its protein is CASSSGAPGAGANVLTF.

This clonotype was seen more than once but under ten times. This chain uses TRBV3-1 with TRBJ2-5; D possibly corresponds to TRBD2 (6 bases). Germline assignment: CDR1 LGHDT and CDR2 YNNKEL (reference sequence). The CDR3 is 15 residues long. V dropped 7 bases and J dropped 2 bases, with 17 bases sitting between them. CDR3 coding DNA: TGTGCCAGCACCCCCCGGGGAGGCGGACAAGAGACCCAGTACTTC. It specifies CASTPRGGGQETQYF.

This clonotype was observed a few times. The rearrangement joins TRBV7-8 to TRBJ2-3; 7 bases match TRBD1. The CDR3 sequence is 16 residues long. Germline values: CDR1 SGHVS, CDR2 FQNEAQ. J gave up 2 bases and V 1 base, and 6 bases lay outside the gene matches. CDR3: CASSLVQGVITDTQYF. In nucleotides, the CDR3 is TGTGCCAGCAGCTTAGTTCAGGGGGTGATCACAGATACGCAGTATTTT.

This clonotype was picked up a small number of times. The chain couples TRBV6-6 to TRBJ2-7, with TRBD2 identical over 9 bases. Germline V lookup: CDR1 MNHNY, CDR2 SVGAGI (reference sequence). The CDR3 runs to 13 residues. The junction had 6 bases not matched to a gene; V was cut back by 7 bases and J by 5 bases. Here the CDR3 reads CASKRSGRHEQYF. The CDR3 DNA reads as TGTGCCAGCAAACGGAGCGGGAGGCACGAGCAGTACTTC.

The chain joins TRBV7-9 to TRBJ2-5; a possible D gene is TRBD1 (6 bases). V gave up 5 bases and J gave up 5 bases, with 18 bases separating them. The germline gives CDR1 SEHNR, CDR2 FQNEAQ (reference sequence). The CDR3 is 15 residues long. CDR3 DNA sequence: TGTGCCAGCAGCACATGGGACATCGGAATGGAGACCCAGTACTTC. Translated, it gives CASSTWDIGMETQYF.

This clonotype was counted ten times or more. V is TRBV2 and J is TRBJ1-6, with TRBD1 as a possible D gene (5 bases). This CDR3 has 15 amino acids. V dropped 8 bases and J dropped 8 bases, with 19 bases sitting between them. Germline V lookup: CDR1 SNHLY, CDR2 FYNNEI. The CDR3 loop reads CASQINRQTYSPLHF. The CDR3 DNA follows: TGTGCCAGCCAAATAAACCGACAGACATATTCACCCCTCCACTTT.

This clonotype was seen a few times. CDR3 nucleotide sequence: TGTGCCAGCAACGACAGGGCTCTTGGCGGGGGGGCCTCCTACAATGAGCAGTTCTTC. It is translated as CASNDRALGGGASYNEQFF. V is TRBV14 and J is TRBJ2-1, with 9 bases identical to TRBD2. The ends lost 7 bases at V and 0 bases at J; junction bases unmatched: 16. Germline V lookup: CDR1 SGHDN, CDR2 FVKESK. The CDR3 has 19 residues.

This clonotype was seen only a few times. V and J are TRBV20-1 and TRBJ1-6; D call uncertain. Trimming took off 6 bases at V and 13 bases at J, with 16 bases between the two ends. Germline loops: CDR1 DFQATT, CDR2 SNEGSKA (reference sequence). CDR3 length: 12 residues. The CDR3 coding sequence is TGCAGTGCACCGGACCGATCTTCCCCCCTCCACTTT. Encoded protein: CSAPDRSSPLHF.

This clonotype has at least ten counts. The chain employs TRBV5-8 and TRBJ1-6; possibly TRBD1 for D (6 bases). The CDR3 spans 14 residues. Germline values: CDR1 SGHTS, CDR2 YDEGEE. V was pared by 2 bases and J by 10 bases, with 13 bases between. DNA of the CDR3: TGTGCCAGCAGCTTTGGGCAGGGGTACTCACCCCTCCACTTT. It is translated as CASSFGQGYSPLHF.

The chain is built from TRBV12-5 and TRBJ2-2; 7 bases map to TRBD1. The CDR3 length is 15 residues. Germline V gene data show CDR1 as LGHNT and CDR2 as FRNRAP. V lost 4 bases to trimming and J lost 6 bases; unmatched junction nucleotides: 8. Here the CDR3 DNA reads TGTGCTAGTGGTTGGGGGACAGATGGGGCCGGGGAGCTGTTTTTT. It translates to CASGWGTDGAGELFF.

This clonotype was counted between two and nine times. J is TRBJ2-3 and V is TRBV12-3 or TRBV12-4, with 9 positions matching TRBD2. J lost 0 bases, V lost 8 bases, and 9 bases had no gene match. This CDR3 has 16 amino acids. The CDR3 loop is CASGETSGYSTDTQYF. CDR3 in DNA: TGTGCCAGCGGTGAGACTAGCGGCTATAGCACAGATACGCAGTATTTT.

This clonotype was seen many times. The chain has TRBV6-1 and TRBJ1-2, with a possible D match to TRBD1 (5 bases). This CDR3 is built from 15 residues. Germline V gene sequence: CDR1 MNHNS, CDR2 SASEGT. V was clipped by 7 bases and J by 5 bases, with 20 bases between them. The CDR3 spells CASTESVGAGYGYTF. The CDR3, as DNA: TGTGCCAGCACCGAGAGTGTAGGGGCAGGTTATGGCTACACCTTC.

The chain couples TRBV28 to TRBJ2-1; D gene unclear. Germline CDR1 MDHEN, CDR2 SYDVKM. This CDR3 region has 13 residues. V was pared by 5 bases and J by 9 bases, with 14 bases between. This CDR3 reads CASSELPGPEQFF. DNA for the CDR3: TGTGCCAGCAGTGAGCTGCCAGGCCCTGAGCAGTTCTTC. The full variable domain, rest sourced from reference TRBV28 and TRBJ2-1, is DVKVTQSSRYLVKRTGEKVFLECVQDMDHENMFWYRQDPGLGLRLIYFSYDVKMKEKGDIPEGYSVSREKKERFSLILESASTNQTSMYLCASSELPGPEQFFGPGTRLTVL.